This TCR beta chain was recovered during a study of Ad26.COV2.S vaccination and SARS-CoV-2 variants. Overall study results and limits: Measures of TCR breadth and depth may have fallen short of total T cell responses.

Sequencing was performed with immunoSEQ multiplex PCR; in TCRdb, only in-frame clones are kept and a portion is missing. The sample holds about 430,000 clones; 75% to 95% are singletons and the top ten take about 12%. Treatment defined: some 19 received Ad26.COV2.S at low or high dose, single or two shots; 5 received placebo; per-sample allocation not given. Repertoires come from day 63 after the first vaccine or placebo injection. It was an adult aged 18-55 years in Boston who was the donor. Germline lookup yields CDR1 SGHAT and CDR2 FQNNGV. The CDR3 is made up of 13 amino acids. Trimming removed 0 bases at V and 12 bases at J, with 12 bases between. As for this clone: The antigen remains unidentified.

This chain joins TRBV11-2 and TRBJ2-1, with D hard to call. Sample: peripheral blood, taken in a trial of Ad26.COV2.S vaccine versus placebo. This receptor was taken from a person aged 18-65 years who received the Ad26.COV2.S COVID-19 vaccine or a placebo. This chain's CDR3 is CASSLESTLGQFF. The CDR3 coding sequence is TGTGCCAGCAGCTTAGAGAGTACCCTCGGGCAGTTCTTC.